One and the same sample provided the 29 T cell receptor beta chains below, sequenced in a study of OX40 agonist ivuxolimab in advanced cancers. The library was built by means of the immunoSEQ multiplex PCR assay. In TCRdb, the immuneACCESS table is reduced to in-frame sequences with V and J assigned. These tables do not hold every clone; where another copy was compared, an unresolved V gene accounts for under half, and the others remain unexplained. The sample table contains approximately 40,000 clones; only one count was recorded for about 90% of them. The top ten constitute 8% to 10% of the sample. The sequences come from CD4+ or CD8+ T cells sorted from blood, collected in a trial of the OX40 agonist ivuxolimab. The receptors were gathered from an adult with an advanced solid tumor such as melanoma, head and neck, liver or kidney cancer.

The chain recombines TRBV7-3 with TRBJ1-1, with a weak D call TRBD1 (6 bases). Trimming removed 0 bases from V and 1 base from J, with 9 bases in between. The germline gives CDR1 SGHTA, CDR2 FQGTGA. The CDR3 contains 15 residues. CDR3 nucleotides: TGTGCCAGCAGCTTAACTCCAGGGGAGAACACTGAAGCTTTCTTT. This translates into CASSLTPGENTEAFF.

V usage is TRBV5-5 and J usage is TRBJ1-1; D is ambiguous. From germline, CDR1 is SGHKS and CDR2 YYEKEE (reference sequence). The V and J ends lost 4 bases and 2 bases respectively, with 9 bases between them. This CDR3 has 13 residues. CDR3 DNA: TGTGCCAGCAGCCCATGGTTCAACACTGAAGCTTTCTTT. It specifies CASSPWFNTEAFF.

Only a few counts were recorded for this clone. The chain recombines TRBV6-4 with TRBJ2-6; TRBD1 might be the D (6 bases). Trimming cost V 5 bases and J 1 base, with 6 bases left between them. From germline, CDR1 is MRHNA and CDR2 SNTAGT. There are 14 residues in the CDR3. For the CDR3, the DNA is TGTGCCAGCAGTACAGGGTCTGGGGCCAACGTCCTGACTTTC. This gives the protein CASSTGSGANVLTF.

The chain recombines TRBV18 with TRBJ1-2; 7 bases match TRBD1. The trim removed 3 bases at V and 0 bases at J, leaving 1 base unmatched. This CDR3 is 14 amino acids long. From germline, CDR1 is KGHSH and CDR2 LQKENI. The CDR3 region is CASSPGQANYGYTF. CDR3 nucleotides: TGTGCCAGCTCACCCGGACAGGCTAACTATGGCTACACCTTC.

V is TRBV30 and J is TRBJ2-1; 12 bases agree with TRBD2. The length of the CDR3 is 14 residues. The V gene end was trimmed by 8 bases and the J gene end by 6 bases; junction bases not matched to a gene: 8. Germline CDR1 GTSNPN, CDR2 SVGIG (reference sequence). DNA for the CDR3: TGTGCCCTAACGACTAGCGGGAGCGTCAATGAGCAGTTCTTC. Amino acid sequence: CALTTSGSVNEQFF.

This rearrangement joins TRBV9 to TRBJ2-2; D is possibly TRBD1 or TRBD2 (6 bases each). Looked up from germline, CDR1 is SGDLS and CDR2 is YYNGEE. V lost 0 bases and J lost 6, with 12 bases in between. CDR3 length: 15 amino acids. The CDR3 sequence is CASSVENRGPGELFF. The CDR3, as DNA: TGTGCCAGCAGCGTAGAAAACCGGGGGCCCGGGGAGCTGTTTTTT. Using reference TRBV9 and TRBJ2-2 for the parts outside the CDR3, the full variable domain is DSGVTQTPKHLITATGQRVTLRCSPRSGDLSVYWYQQSLDQGLQFLIQYYNGEERAKGNILERFSAQQFPDLHSELNLSSLELGDSALYFCASSVENRGPGELFFGEGSRLTVL.

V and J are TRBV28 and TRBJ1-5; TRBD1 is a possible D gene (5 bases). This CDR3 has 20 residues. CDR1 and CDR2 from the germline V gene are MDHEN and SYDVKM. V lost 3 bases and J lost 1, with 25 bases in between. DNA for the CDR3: TGTGCCAGCAGTTTCCCATCCCGCCGGGACCCACTGGCCAGCAATCAGCCCCAGCATTTT. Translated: CASSFPSRRDPLASNQPQHF.

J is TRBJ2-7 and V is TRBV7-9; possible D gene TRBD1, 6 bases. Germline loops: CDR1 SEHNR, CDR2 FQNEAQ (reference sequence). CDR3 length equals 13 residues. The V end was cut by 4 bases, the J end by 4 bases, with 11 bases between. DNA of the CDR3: TGTGCCAGCAGCTCGGACAGACTATACGAGCAGTACGTC. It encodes CASSSDRLYEQYV.

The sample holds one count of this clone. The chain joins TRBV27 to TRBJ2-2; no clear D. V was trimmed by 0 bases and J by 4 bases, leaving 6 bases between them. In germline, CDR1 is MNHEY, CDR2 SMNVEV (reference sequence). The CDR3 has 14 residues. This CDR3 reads CASSLSSGTGELFF. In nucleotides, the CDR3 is TGTGCCAGCAGTTTATCGTCGGGCACCGGGGAGCTGTTTTTT.

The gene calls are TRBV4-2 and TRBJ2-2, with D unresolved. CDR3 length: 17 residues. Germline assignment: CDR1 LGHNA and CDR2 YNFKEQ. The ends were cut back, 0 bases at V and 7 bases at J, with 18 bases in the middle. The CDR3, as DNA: TGTGCCAGCAGCCAAGATCCAGCACGGCCGTGGAACGGGGAGCTGTTTTTT. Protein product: CASSQDPARPWNGELFF.

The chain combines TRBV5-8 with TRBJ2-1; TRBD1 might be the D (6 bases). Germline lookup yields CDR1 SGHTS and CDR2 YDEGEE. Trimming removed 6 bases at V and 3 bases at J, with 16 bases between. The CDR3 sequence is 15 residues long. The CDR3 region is CASTMGEGVYNEQFF. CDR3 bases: TGTGCCAGCACCATGGGCGAGGGGGTCTACAATGAGCAGTTCTTC. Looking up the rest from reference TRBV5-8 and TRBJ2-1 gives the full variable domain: EAGVTQSPTHLIKTRGQQATLRCSPISGHTSVYWYQQALGLGLQFLLWYDEGEERNRGNFPPRFSGRQFPNYSSELNVNALELEDSALYLCASTMGEGVYNEQFFGPGTRLTVL.

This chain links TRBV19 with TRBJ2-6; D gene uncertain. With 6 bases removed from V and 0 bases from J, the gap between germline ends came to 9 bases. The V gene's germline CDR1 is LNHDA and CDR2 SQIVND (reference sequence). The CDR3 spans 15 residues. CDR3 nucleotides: TGTGCCAGTAGCCCAGGCAGCTCTGGGGCCAACGTCCTGACTTTC. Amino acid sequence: CASSPGSSGANVLTF.

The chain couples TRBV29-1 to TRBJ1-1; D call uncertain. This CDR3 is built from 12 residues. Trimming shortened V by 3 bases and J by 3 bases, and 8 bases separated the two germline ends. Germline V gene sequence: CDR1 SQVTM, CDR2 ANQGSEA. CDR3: CSVEVSHTEAFF. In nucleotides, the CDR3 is TGCAGCGTTGAGGTTTCCCACACTGAAGCTTTCTTT.

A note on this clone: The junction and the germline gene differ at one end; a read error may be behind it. The DNA for the CDR3 is TGTGCCAGCAGTAACTCAGGGACAGGGCCCTACGAGCAGTACTTC. It specifies CASSNSGTGPYEQYF. The J gene is TRBJ2-7, the V gene TRBV6-5; 9 bases line up with TRBD1. CDR3 length: 15 amino acids. The V gene's germline CDR1 is MNHEY and CDR2 SVGAGI.

The CDR3 here is CASSDGPGGEQFF. The CDR3 DNA follows: TGTGCCAGCAGTGATGGCCCTGGAGGCGAGCAGTTCTTC. V usage is TRBV6-5 and J usage is TRBJ2-1; D is perhaps TRBD2 (5 bases). This CDR3 comprises 13 residues. Germline V lookup: CDR1 MNHEY, CDR2 SVGAGI. The ends were cut back, 5 bases at V and 10 bases at J, with 15 bases in the middle.

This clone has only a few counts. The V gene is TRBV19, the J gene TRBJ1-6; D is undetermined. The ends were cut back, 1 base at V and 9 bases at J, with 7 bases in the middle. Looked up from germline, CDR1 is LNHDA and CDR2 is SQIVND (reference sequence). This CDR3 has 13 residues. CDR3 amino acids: CASSIGAGSPLHF. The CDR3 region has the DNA TGTGCCAGTAGTATAGGGGCCGGTTCACCCCTCCACTTT.

In DNA, the CDR3 is TGTGCCAGCAGCTCCCGGGTTGCGAACACTGAAGCTTTCTTT. Translating gives CASSSRVANTEAFF. The rearrangement uses TRBV11-2 and TRBJ1-1; D gene ambiguous. V lost 4 bases to trimming and J lost 1 base, with 10 bases between them. Looked up from germline, CDR1 is SGHAT and CDR2 is FQNNGV. CDR3 length: 14 amino acids.

The CDR3 here is CASSPGPNTEAFF. As DNA, the CDR3 is TGCGCCAGCAGCCCAGGACCGAACACTGAAGCTTTCTTT. V gene TRBV5-1 combines with J gene TRBJ1-1; unclear D gene. CDR1 and CDR2 from the germline V gene are SGHRS and YFSETQ. Trimming took off 4 bases at V and 1 base at J, with 8 bases between the two ends. This CDR3 has 13 amino acids.

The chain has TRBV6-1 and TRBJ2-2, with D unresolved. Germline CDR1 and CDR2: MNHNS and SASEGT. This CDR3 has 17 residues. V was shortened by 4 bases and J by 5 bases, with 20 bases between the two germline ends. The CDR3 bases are TGTGCCAGCAGTGGAACCCCGGGCCGAAGTTTGACCGGGGAGCTGTTTTTT. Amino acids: CASSGTPGRSLTGELFF.

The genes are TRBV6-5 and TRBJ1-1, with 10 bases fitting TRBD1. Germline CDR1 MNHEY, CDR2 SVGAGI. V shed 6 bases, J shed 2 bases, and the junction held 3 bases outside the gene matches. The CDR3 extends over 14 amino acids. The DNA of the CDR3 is TGTGCCAGCAGCGCGACAGGGGGCAACACTGAAGCTTTCTTT. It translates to CASSATGGNTEAFF.

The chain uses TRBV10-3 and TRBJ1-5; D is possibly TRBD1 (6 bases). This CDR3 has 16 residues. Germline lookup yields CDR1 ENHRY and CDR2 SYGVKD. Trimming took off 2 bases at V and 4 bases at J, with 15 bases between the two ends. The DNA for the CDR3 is TGTGCCATCAGTGAGCAGGGCAGGGGAAGGAATCAGCCCCAGCATTTT. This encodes CAISEQGRGRNQPQHF.

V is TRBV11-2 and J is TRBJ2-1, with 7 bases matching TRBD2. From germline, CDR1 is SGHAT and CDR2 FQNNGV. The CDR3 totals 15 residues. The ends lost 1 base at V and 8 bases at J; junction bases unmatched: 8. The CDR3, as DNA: TGTGCCAGCAGCTTAGGGGGCGGGAGACCGTATGAGCAGTTCTTC. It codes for CASSLGGGRPYEQFF. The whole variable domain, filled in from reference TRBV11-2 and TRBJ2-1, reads EAGVAQSPRYKIIEKRQSVAFWCNPISGHATLYWYQQILGQGPKLLIQFQNNGVVDDSQLPKDRFSAERLKGVDSTLKIQPAKLEDSAVYLCASSLGGGRPYEQFFGPGTRLTVL.

The CDR3: CASSLGLGQETQYF. As DNA, the CDR3 is TGTGCCAGCAGCTTGGGGTTGGGGCAAGAGACCCAGTACTTC. The rearrangement links TRBV7-3 to TRBJ2-5, with no clear D. The CDR3 is 14 residues long. Trimming left V 3 bases short and J 2 bases short, with 10 bases between. CDR1 is SGHTA, CDR2 FQGTGA, per germline.

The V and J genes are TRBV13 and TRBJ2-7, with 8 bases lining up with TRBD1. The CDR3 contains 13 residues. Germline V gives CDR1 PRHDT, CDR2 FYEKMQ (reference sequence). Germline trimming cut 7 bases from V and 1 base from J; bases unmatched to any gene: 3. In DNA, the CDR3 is TGTGCCAGCACGCAGGGGGCGTCCTACGAGCAGTACTTC. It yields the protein CASTQGASYEQYF. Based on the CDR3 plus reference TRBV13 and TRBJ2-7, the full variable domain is AAGVIQSPRHLIKEKRETATLKCYPIPRHDTVYWYQQGPGQDPQFLISFYEKMQSDKGSIPDRFSAQQFSDYHSELNMSSLELGDSALYFCASTQGASYEQYFGPGTRLTVT.

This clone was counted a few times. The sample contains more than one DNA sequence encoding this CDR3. The CDR3 loop reads CASSQWAGMNTGELFF. As DNA, the CDR3 is TGCGCCAGCAGCCAATGGGCCGGGATGAACACCGGGGAGCTGTTTTTT. The gene calls are TRBV4-1 and TRBJ2-2; weak D call: TRBD2 (5 bases). Trimming took 2 bases from V and 1 from J, leaving 11 bases between them. The CDR3 is 16 amino acids. Per the germline V gene, CDR1 is MGHRA and CDR2 is YSYEKL.

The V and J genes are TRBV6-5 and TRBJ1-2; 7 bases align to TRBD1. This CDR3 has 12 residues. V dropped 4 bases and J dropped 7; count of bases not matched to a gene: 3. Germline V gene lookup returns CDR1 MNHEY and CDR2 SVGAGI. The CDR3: CASSSHRGGYTF. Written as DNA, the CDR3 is TGTGCCAGCAGTTCTCACAGGGGTGGCTACACCTTC.

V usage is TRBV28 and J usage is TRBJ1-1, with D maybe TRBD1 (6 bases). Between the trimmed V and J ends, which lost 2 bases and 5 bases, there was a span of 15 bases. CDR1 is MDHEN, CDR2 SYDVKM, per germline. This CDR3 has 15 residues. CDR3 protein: CASSLQGIRGTEAFF. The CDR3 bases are TGTGCCAGCAGTTTACAGGGGATCAGAGGAACTGAAGCTTTCTTT.

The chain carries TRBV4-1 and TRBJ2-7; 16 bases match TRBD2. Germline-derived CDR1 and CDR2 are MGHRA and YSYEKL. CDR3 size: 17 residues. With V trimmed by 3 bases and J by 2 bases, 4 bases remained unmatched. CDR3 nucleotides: TGCGCCAGCAGCCAGGGGGGACTAGCGGGAGGGCCCTACGAGCAGTACTTC. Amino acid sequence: CASSQGGLAGGPYEQYF.

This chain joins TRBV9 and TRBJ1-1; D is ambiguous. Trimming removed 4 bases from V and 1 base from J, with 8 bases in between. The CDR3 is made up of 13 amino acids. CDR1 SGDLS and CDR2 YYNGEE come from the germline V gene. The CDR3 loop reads CASSPGGNTEAFF. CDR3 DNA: TGTGCCAGCAGCCCGGGAGGGAACACTGAAGCTTTCTTT.